This TCR beta chain was captured by sequencing in a study of blood T cell repertoires in COVID-19. Whole-study context: T cells, B-cell-depleted T cells, or PBMCs provided the cDNA or gDNA that served as material.

TCRdb keeps only in-frame clones here, not all; method: immunoSEQ multiplex PCR. Of about 150,000 clones detected, roughly nine tenths appear once; the ten largest clones hold around 1.5%. This clone appeared a single time. V was clipped by 2 bases and J by 5 bases, with 9 bases between them. The CDR3 totals 13 residues. Germline CDR1 reads SGHTA; CDR2 reads FQGNSA. Sequencing used peripheral blood. The chain links TRBV7-2 to TRBJ1-1; D perhaps matches TRBD1 (6 bases). The origin of this receptor is a human donor in a cohort sampled during active COVID-19. This chain's CDR3 is CASSLQGFTEAFF. As DNA, the CDR3 is TGTGCCAGCAGCTTACAGGGGTTTACTGAAGCTTTCTTT.